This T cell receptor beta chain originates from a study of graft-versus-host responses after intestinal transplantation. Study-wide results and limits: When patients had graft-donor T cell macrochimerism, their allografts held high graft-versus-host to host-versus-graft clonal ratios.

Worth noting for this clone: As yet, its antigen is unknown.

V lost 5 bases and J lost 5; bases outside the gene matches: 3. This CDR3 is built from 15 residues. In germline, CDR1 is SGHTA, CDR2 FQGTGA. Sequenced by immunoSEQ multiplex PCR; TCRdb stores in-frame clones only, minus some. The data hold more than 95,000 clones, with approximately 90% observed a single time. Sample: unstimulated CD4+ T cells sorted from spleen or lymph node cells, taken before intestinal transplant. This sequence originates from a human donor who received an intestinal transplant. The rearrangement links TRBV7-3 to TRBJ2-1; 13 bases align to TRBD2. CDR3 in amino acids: CASSRGTSGNNEQFF. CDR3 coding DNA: TGTGCCAGCAGCAGGGGGACTAGCGGGAACAATGAGCAGTTCTTC.